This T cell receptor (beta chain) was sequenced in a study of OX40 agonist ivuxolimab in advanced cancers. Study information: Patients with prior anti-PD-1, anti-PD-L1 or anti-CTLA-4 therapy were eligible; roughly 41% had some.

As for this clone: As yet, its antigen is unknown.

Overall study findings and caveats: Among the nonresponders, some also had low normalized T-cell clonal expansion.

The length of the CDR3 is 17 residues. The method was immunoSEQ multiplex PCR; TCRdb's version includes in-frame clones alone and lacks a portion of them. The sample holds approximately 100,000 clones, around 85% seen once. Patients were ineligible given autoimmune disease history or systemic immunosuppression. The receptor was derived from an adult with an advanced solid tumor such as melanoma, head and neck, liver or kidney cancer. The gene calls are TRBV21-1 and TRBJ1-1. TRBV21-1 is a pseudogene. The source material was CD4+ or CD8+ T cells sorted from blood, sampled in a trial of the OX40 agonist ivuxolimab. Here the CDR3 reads CASSKVGTNRYVTEAFF. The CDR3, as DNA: TGTGCCAGCAGCAAAGTAGGGACCAATCGGTACGTCACTGAAGCTTTCTTT.